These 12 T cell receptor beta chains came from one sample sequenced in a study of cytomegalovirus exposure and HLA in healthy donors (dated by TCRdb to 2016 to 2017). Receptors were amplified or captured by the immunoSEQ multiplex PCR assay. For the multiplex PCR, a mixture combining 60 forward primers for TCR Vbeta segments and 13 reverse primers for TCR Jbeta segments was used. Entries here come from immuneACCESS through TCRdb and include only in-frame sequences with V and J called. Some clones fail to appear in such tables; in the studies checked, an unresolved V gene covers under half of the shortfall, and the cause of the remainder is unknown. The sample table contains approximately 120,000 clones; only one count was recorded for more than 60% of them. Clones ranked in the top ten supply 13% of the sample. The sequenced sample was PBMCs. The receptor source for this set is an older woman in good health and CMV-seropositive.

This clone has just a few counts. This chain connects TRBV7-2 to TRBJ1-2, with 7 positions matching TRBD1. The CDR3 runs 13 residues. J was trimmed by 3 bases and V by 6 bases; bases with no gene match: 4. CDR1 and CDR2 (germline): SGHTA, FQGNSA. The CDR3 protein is CASSTGTDYGYTF. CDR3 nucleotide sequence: TGTGCCAGCAGTACCGGGACAGACTATGGCTACACCTTC.

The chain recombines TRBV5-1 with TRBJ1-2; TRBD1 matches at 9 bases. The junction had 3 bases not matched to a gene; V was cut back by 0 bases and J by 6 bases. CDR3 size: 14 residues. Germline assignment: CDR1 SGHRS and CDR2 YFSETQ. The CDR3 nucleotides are TGCGCCAGCAGCTTGGAACAGGGGGCCCATGGCTACACCTTC. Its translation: CASSLEQGAHGYTF. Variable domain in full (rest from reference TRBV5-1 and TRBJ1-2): KAGVTQTPRYLIKTRGQQVTLSCSPISGHRSVSWYQQTPGQGLQFLFEYFSETQRNKGNFPGRFSGRQFSNSRSEMNVSTLELGDSALYLCASSLEQGAHGYTFGSGTRLTVV.

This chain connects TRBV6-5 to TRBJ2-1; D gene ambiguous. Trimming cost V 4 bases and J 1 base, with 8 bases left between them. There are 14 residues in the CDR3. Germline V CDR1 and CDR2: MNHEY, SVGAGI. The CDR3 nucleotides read TGTGCCAGCAGTTGGGCTACTTCCTACAATGAGCAGTTCTTC. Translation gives CASSWATSYNEQFF.

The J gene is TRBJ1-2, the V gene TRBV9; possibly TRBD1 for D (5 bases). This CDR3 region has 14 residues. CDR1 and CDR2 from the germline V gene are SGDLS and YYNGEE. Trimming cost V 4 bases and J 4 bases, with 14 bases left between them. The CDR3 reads CASSPMDTSYGYTF. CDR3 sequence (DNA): TGTGCCAGCAGCCCGATGGACACGAGCTATGGCTACACCTTC. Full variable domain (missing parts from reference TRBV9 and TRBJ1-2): DSGVTQTPKHLITATGQRVTLRCSPRSGDLSVYWYQQSLDQGLQFLIQYYNGEERAKGNILERFSAQQFPDLHSELNLSSLELGDSALYFCASSPMDTSYGYTFGSGTRLTVV.

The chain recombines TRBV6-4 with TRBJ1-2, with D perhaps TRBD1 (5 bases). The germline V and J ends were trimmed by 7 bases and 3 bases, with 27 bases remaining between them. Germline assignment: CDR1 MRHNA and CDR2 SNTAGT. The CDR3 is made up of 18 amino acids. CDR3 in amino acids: CASTILIGHYLGDYGYTF. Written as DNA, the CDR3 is TGTGCCAGCACCATACTGATCGGACACTACTTAGGGGACTATGGCTACACCTTC.

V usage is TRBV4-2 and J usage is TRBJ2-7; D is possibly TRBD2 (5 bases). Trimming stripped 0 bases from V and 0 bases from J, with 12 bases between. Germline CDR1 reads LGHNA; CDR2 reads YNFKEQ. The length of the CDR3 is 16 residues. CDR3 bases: TGTGCCAGCAGCCAAGATGGGAGCGGCATCTCCTACGAGCAGTACTTC. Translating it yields CASSQDGSGISYEQYF.

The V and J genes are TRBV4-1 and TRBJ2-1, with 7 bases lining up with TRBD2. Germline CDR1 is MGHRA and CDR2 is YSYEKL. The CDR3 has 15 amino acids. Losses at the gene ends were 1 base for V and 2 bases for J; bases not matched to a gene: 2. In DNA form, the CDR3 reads TGCGCCAGCAGCCAAGGGGGGGGACCCTACAATGAGCAGTTCTTC. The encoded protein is CASSQGGGPYNEQFF.

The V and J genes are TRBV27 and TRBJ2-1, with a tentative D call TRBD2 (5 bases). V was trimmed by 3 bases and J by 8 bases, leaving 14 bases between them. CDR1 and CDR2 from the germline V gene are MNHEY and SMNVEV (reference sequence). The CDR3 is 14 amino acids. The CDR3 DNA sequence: TGTGCCAGCAGTTTTCCCACCCCGGGGTATGAGCAGTTCTTC. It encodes CASSFPTPGYEQFF.

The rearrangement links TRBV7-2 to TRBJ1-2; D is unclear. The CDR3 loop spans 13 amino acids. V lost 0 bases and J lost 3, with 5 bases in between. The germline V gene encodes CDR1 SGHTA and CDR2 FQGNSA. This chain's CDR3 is CASSLASDYGYTF. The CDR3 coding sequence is TGTGCCAGCAGCTTAGCAAGCGACTATGGCTACACCTTC.

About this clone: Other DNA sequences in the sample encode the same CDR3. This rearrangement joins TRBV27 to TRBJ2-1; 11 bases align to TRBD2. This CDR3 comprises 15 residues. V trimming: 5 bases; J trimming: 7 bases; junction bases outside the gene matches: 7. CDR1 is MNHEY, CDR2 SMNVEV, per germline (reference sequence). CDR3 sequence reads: CASSILAGGLNEQFF. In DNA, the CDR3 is TGTGCCAGCAGTATCCTAGCGGGAGGACTAAATGAGCAGTTCTTC.

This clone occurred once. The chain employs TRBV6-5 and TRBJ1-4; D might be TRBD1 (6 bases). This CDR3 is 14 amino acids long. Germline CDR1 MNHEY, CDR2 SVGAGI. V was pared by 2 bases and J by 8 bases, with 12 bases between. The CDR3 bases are TGTGCCAGCAGTTACGACACCGGGACAGAAAAACTGTTTTTT. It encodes CASSYDTGTEKLFF.

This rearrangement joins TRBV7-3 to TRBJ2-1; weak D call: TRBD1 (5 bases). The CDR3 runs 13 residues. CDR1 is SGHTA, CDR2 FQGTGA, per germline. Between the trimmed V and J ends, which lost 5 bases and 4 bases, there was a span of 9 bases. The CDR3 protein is CASSPDRYNEQFF. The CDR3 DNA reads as TGTGCCAGCAGCCCCGACAGATACAATGAGCAGTTCTTC.